The 4 T cell receptor beta chains listed next were all sequenced from one sample in a study of shared clonotypes between healthy human individuals. The assay was immunoSEQ multiplex PCR, and TCRdb's table has in-frame clones only and misses some. Of over 100,000 clones in the sample, under 70% were seen once. Input material: memory CD8+ T cells sorted from blood. Sample subset: CD45RO+ cells pooled with CCR7-negative TemRA cells. Receptors originate from a woman in her 30s in good health.

This sequence joins TRBV6-5 and TRBJ2-6, with D hard to call. Per the germline V gene, CDR1 is MNHEY and CDR2 is SVGAGI. Trimming took 6 bases from V and 0 from J, leaving 9 bases between them. CDR3 size: 15 residues. The CDR3 DNA reads as TGTGCCAGCAGCTTCGACTTCTCTGGGGCCAACGTCCTGACTTTC. Its translation is CASSFDFSGANVLTF.

The chain employs TRBV10-1 and TRBJ2-1, with 13 bases lining up with TRBD2. Per the germline V gene, CDR1 is WNHNN and CDR2 is SYGVQD (reference sequence). The trim removed 0 bases at V and 7 bases at J, leaving 9 bases unmatched. This CDR3 spans 18 amino acids. DNA of the CDR3: TGCGCCAGCAGTGAGTCGCCAATAACTAGCGGGAGGGTGAATGAGCAGTTCTTC. Translation gives CASSESPITSGRVNEQFF.

This chain joins TRBV2 and TRBJ2-4; D is possibly TRBD1 (6 bases). Germline assignment: CDR1 SNHLY and CDR2 FYNNEI. V shed 1 base and J shed 3 bases, with 10 bases lying between them. The CDR3 loop spans 15 amino acids. The DNA for the CDR3 is TGTGCCAGCAGTGAAGGAGGGGGAGTCAAAAACATTCAGTACTTC. It specifies CASSEGGGVKNIQYF.

The rearrangement uses TRBV4-2 and TRBJ1-5; 9 positions match TRBD1. The CDR3 consists of 17 residues. V dropped 0 bases and J dropped 6; count of bases not matched to a gene: 9. CDR1 and CDR2 (germline): LGHNA, YNFKEQ. CDR3 sequence (DNA): TGTGCCAGCAGCCAAGAAGGAGGGGGACAGGGAGGTCAGCCCCAGCATTTT. It translates to CASSQEGGGQGGQPQHF.